Detailed here is one T cell receptor (beta chain). Its specificity is unknown. The sample originates from a study of cytomegalovirus exposure and HLA in healthy donors. CDR1 is SGHAT and CDR2 is FQNNGV in the germline V gene. The length of the CDR3 is 14 residues. V was pared by 3 bases and J by 8 bases, with 13 bases between. General study results and limits: A list of about 160 TCR beta chains associated with cytomegalovirus was given. Rarity held for most TCR sequences, but there were some public TCRs that occurred in many donors. Subsequent analysis found a tendency for first-cohort TCR clusters to co-occur within the approximately 130 validation repertoires.

This table comes from immunoSEQ multiplex PCR, and its TCRdb copy is limited to in-frame clones, with some not included. There are approximately 140,000 clones in the sample; approximately 86% occur only once, and 6.5% to 8.5% lies in the top ten. The receptor was derived from a woman younger than 30 in good health and CMV-seropositive. Material for sequencing was PBMCs. The chain uses TRBV11-2 and TRBJ1-4, with D tentatively TRBD1 (6 bases). CDR3 sequence reads: CASSFRQDREKLFF. The CDR3 region has the DNA TGTGCCAGCAGCTTCAGACAGGATCGAGAAAAACTGTTTTTT.